This T cell receptor (beta chain) was identified during a study of CD8 T cells in Susac syndrome. The RNA input was about 0.45 to 1 ug, and it was reverse transcribed with random hexamers. By means of immunoSEQ multiplex PCR, TCR beta CDR3 spanning 54 Vbeta and 13 Jbeta underwent amplification. TCRdb processed the immunoSEQ multiplex PCR reads anew with MiXCR; each CDR3 protein has one entry. The sample contains around 190,000 distinct CDR3 sequences, 95% of which appear only once. Sequencing of TCR beta covered CD8+ and CD4+ T cells obtained from blood. The sequence was collected from a human donor in good health. What was sequenced was CD4+ T cells from PBMCs.

The CDR3, as DNA: TGTGCCAGCAGCTTAGGCATTGTGGAGACCCAGTACTTC. Translation gives CASSLGIVETQYF. This chain links TRBV7-9 with TRBJ2-5; D ambiguous. The CDR3 is 13 residues long. The V end was cut by 1 base, the J end by 5 bases, with 8 bases between. The V gene's germline CDR1 is SEHNR and CDR2 FQNEAQ (reference sequence).